This T cell receptor (beta chain) was obtained from a study of blood T cells in healthy people across ages (dated by TCRdb to the mid-2010s). Looking at the study overall: Template switching captured roughly one uniquely barcoded TCR beta cDNA molecule per two T cells in model experiments. To avoid experimental bias, donors of different ages were spread randomly across the sequencing lanes. Using deep sequencing normalized with unique cDNA molecular identifiers, the study measured how TCR beta repertoire diversity changes with age. Four age groups were formed from the donors: young (average approximately 15 years), middle-aged (approximately 41), aged (approximately 60) and long-lived (roughly 88). Two additional independent replicas of 1 million unique cDNA reads from the same blood draw were analyzed for two donors (one aged 18 to 30 and one aged 80 or older).

This clonotype was recorded many times. The antigen it binds to is not known. Base qualities are not provided; no much larger clone lies one nucleotide away. Inclusive of the bounding cysteine and phenylalanine, the CDR3 is 20 residues long. CDR3 DNA is the only sequence kept; it has 60 bases, read in frame from the first base. Beyond this particular receptor, the publication reports: Bulk unsorted PBMC profiling prevented conclusive comparison of naive and antigen-experienced compartments. The long-lived group showed more naive CD4+ T cells, fewer expanded clones and increased TCR diversity than the aged group, suggesting age selection. Because donor CMV infection status was unknown, age-related changes in expanded clonotypes were potentially confounded. Observed TCR beta diversity per million T cells fell roughly linearly with age, and a significant reduction was already apparent by age roughly 40. Estimates of total diversity based on one million sequenced T cells were considered lower bounds and underestimates. A strong correlation was found between observed TCR beta diversity and the percentage of naive T cells measured by flow cytometry.

The approximately 39 donors, aged about 6 to 95 years, were systemically healthy Caucasian individuals from Russia. Ten milliliters of peripheral blood were drawn from each donor into EDTA-treated Vacutainer tubes. PBMCs were isolated by Ficoll-Paque density-gradient centrifugation, with at least 6 million obtained per sample. Total RNA, at least 5.5 micrograms per sample, was extracted from PBMCs with Trizol reagent. For every donor, flow cytometry on a PBMC aliquot measured the percentage of naive CD45RAhigh/CD27high T cells. Library preparation was by 5' RACE. The sample was run on an Illumina HiSeq 2500. A second PCR of roughly 6 to 12 cycles was performed with a sample-barcoded 5' primer and a J-beta primer mix. A template-switch 5' adaptor carrying 12 random nucleotides introduced a unique molecular identifier onto each TCR beta cDNA molecule. At least 2.5 million CDR3-containing paired-end reads were obtained from each sample. First-strand cDNA was synthesized from all RNA with the Mint cDNA synthesis kit, primed by a TRBC-specific oligonucleotide. After uracil-DNA glycosylase treatment, a first 18-cycle PCR used universal primers M1SS and BC2_uni_R on all cDNA. In the paper's pipeline: For normalization, 1 million high-quality reads, each with a distinct molecular identifier, were randomly selected from each sample. Reads with shared molecular identifiers were discarded instead of being binned into consensus sequences. CDR3 identification, clonotype clustering and error correction used MiTCR with a Q25 quality threshold and the strictest error-elimination algorithm. A nonparametric unseen species model with Euler transformation was used to estimate a lower bound on total TCR beta diversity. TCRdb reworked the public reads: Q25 trimming with fastp, MiXCR clone assembly, productive beta chains retained. Each entry is one CDR3 protein sequence, shown with its most common DNA and genes. These V and J calls derive from TCRdb rather than the authors' analysis. This sample lists roughly 680,000 distinct CDR3 sequences; about 50% were detected once. The ten largest clonotypes hold roughly 13% of the sample.

The sequence was collected from a woman of 80 years or more in good health. The sample taken for sequencing was blood. The chain is made from TRBV21-1 and TRBJ2-6; the listed D gene, TRBD1, was not tested against the DNA. TRBV21-1 is termed a pseudogene. The nucleotide sequence reads TGTGCCAGCAGCAAAAAGTTTAAATGGGGGAGAAGTTCTGGGGCCAACGTCCTGACTTTC. It translates to CASSKKFKWGRSSGANVLTF.